This is a list of T cell receptor beta chains from one sample in a study of shared clonotypes between healthy human individuals. TCRdb keeps only in-frame clones here, not all; method: immunoSEQ multiplex PCR. Of fewer than 2.5 million clones detected, under 95% appear once; the ten largest clones hold roughly 0.39%. The sample was naive CD4+ T cells from PBMCs. The receptors derive from a man aged 18 to 30 in good health. Some clones in this sample may be carry-over from other donors' samples. Each CDR3 is given with its conserved first and last residue. A D gene is named only where the DNA matches it firmly. Some rows have no size entry. The others give once, few or many, or a class for an expanded clone.

clone_size	d_call	v_call	j_call	cdr3_aa	cdr3_nt
-	-	TRBV9	TRBJ2-3	CASSVGGGPPQDTQYF	TGTGCCAGCAGCGTAGGGGGCGGCCCGCCCCAAGATACGCAGTATTTT
once	-	TRBV7-3	TRBJ2-1	CASSFGGTSYNEQFF	TGTGCCAGCAGCTTTGGCGGGACCTCCTACAATGAGCAGTTCTTC
-	TRBD1	TRBV28	TRBJ1-2	CASSSTGTGHYGYTF	TGTGCCAGCAGTTCCACCGGGACAGGCCACTATGGCTACACCTTC
-	TRBD2	TRBV5-6	TRBJ2-7	CASSLAREDSYEQYF	TGTGCCAGCAGCTTAGCGCGGGAGGACTCTTACGAGCAGTACTTC
-	-	TRBV2	TRBJ1-2	CASSRGSNEVGYTF	TGTGCCAGCAGTAGGGGGTCAAATGAGGTTGGCTACACCTTC
once	TRBD2	TRBV11-1	TRBJ2-1	CASSRGGQWDEQFF	TGTGCCAGCAGCCGGGGGGGACAATGGGATGAGCAGTTCTTC
once	-	TRBV28	TRBJ1-3	CASSLQGWSSGNTIYF	TGTGCCAGCAGTTTACAGGGATGGAGCTCTGGAAACACCATATATTTT
-	-	TRBV15	TRBJ2-5	CATGPGTHQETQYF	TGTGCCACCGGCCCCGGGACTCACCAAGAGACCCAGTACTTC
-	TRBD1	TRBV6-5	TRBJ2-2	CASRSGTGVTGELFF	TGTGCCAGCAGGTCCGGGACAGGGGTTACCGGGGAGCTGTTTTTT
-	-	TRBV14	TRBJ2-7	CASSQLRDSTGFISYEQYF	TGTGCCAGCAGCCAATTAAGGGACTCAACGGGGTTTATCTCCTACGAGCAGTACTTC
-	-	TRBV28	TRBJ1-6	CASSSEKASPLHF	TGTGCCAGCAGTTCTGAAAAAGCCTCACCCCTCCACTTT
-	-	TRBV28	TRBJ1-1	CASSTLPGGARVSAFF	TGTGCCAGCAGTACTCTCCCCGGGGGGGCGCGGGTTAGTGCTTTCTTT
once	-	TRBV28	TRBJ1-1	CASSVLQLRNTEAFF	TGTGCCAGCAGTGTACTACAGCTACGGAACACTGAAGCTTTCTTT
once	-	TRBV5-1	TRBJ1-1	CASSLADFRGRTEAFF	TGCGCCAGCAGCTTGGCCGATTTTAGGGGGAGGACTGAAGCTTTCTTT
few	-	TRBV5-1	TRBJ2-7	CASSLVSSSYEQYF	TGCGCCAGCAGCTTGGTATCCAGCTCCTACGAGCAGTACTTC
-	-	TRBV2	TRBJ1-1	CASSGGGTMNTEAFF	TGTGCCAGCAGTGGGGGGGGCACCATGAACACTGAAGCTTTCTTT
-	-	TRBV5-1	TRBJ2-7	CASSLALAGMHEQYF	TGCGCCAGCAGCTTGGCCCTCGCGGGAATGCACGAGCAGTACTTC
-	-	TRBV9	TRBJ2-7	CASSVVDSSEQYF	TGTGCCAGCAGCGTAGTGGACTCCTCCGAGCAGTACTTC
-	-	TRBV2	TRBJ1-5	CASSDSVINQPQHF	TGTGCCAGCAGTGATTCTGTGATCAATCAGCCCCAGCATTTT
once	-	TRBV28	TRBJ1-5	CASRDRWGNQPQHF	TGTGCCAGCAGAGACAGGTGGGGCAATCAGCCCCAGCATTTT
-	TRBD1	TRBV5-1	TRBJ2-1	CASSPGQGLYNEQFF	TGCGCCAGCAGCCCAGGACAGGGCCTCTACAATGAGCAGTTCTTC
-	TRBD1	TRBV19	TRBJ1-1	CASRTIRDRGVSQTEAFF	TGTGCCAGTAGAACAATCCGGGACAGGGGTGTGAGTCAGACTGAAGCTTTCTTT